This TCR beta chain was recorded in a study of CD8+CD57+ T cells in acquired aplastic anemia. Turning to the study itself: Sorted CD4+ and CD8+ cells yielded roughly 3.4 ug of DNA on average.

The authors sequenced patients whose flow cytometry had shown CD8+CD57+ cell expansion. Severe acquired aplastic anemia was present in every patient. Looked up from germline, CDR1 is LNHNV and CDR2 is YYDKDF (reference sequence). The CDR3 covers 13 residues. V gave up 1 base and J gave up 7 bases, with 10 bases separating them. Researchers used genomic DNA as the template to profile TCR beta VDJ and CDR3. TCRdb redid the calling of the reads with MiXCR, one entry per CDR3 protein. The sample lists hundreds of thousands of distinct CDR3 sequences, approximately 32% occurring once. The chain carries TRBV15 and TRBJ1-2, with D unclear. Sequencing input: sorted CD4+, CD8+, or CD8+CD57+ T cells (not recorded which) from PBMCs. This receptor was taken from a human donor with aplastic anemia. The CDR3 bases are TGTGCCACCAGCAGAGTACTCGGCGGTGGCTACACCTTC. Translating it yields CATSRVLGGGYTF.